Listed below are T cell receptor beta chains from one sample, sequenced in a study of blood T cell repertoires in COVID-19. The method was immunoSEQ multiplex PCR; TCRdb's version includes in-frame clones alone and lacks a portion of them. The data show around 64,000 clones, roughly 70% seen once. Sequenced material: PBMCs or T cells enriched from blood (not recorded which). These receptors all come from a woman aged 60-70 years who had been exposed to COVID-19. CDR3s include the opening cysteine and the closing phenylalanine or tryptophan. The D gene is left open where the match is weak. Clone size appears in some rows only: once, few, many, or a class for an expanded clone.

TRBV11-2	NA	TRBJ2-5	few	CASTPFLGALETQYF	TGTGCCAGCACCCCATTCTTAGGGGCGCTGGAGACCCAGTACTTC
TRBV6-5	TRBD1	TRBJ2-4	NA	CASTPGAGGNIQYF	TGTGCCAGCACCCCGGGCGCAGGGGGAAACATTCAGTACTTC
TRBV27	NA	TRBJ1-5	NA	CASSILGQQNQPQHF	TGTGCCAGCAGCATACTCGGACAACAAAATCAGCCCCAGCATTTT
TRBV28	NA	TRBJ1-1	NA	CASSTRLEAFF	TGTGCCAGCAGTACACGCCTTGAAGCTTTCTTT
TRBV19	NA	TRBJ2-1	few	CASRLRDSSRNEQFF	TGTGCCAGTAGACTCCGGGACTCTTCGCGCAATGAGCAGTTCTTC
TRBV28	NA	TRBJ1-6	NA	CASSFRQGGSPLHF	TGTGCCAGCAGTTTTCGGCAGGGAGGTTCACCCCTCCACTTT
TRBV5-4	TRBD1	TRBJ2-7	NA	CASSLISGTGGGEQYF	TGTGCCAGCAGCTTGATATCCGGGACAGGGGGGGGCGAGCAGTACTTC
TRBV6-5	NA	TRBJ1-1	NA	CASSYRGEAFF	TGTGCCAGCAGTTACAGGGGAGAAGCTTTCTTT
TRBV11-2	TRBD1	TRBJ1-1	NA	CASSPGAGGYGMNTEAFF	TGTGCCAGCAGCCCCGGCGCAGGGGGCTATGGAATGAACACTGAAGCTTTCTTT
TRBV28	NA	TRBJ2-1	NA	CASSWPHSNEQFF	TGTGCCAGCAGTTGGCCGCACAGCAATGAGCAGTTCTTC